The 15 T cell receptor beta chains below all came from one sample that was sequenced in a study of memory CD4+ T cells and cytomegalovirus serostatus. Single viable CD3+CD4+CD8-CD45RO+ cells were sorted as the memory CD4+ T cells. Clones were sequenced by immunoSEQ multiplex PCR, and TCRdb holds only the in-frame ones, with some missing. The sample comprises 55,000 to 75,000 clones, around four fifths of which are singletons, and about 0.8% rests with the top ten. The sample comprised memory CD4+ T cells from blood. These receptors all come from an adult in good health and CMV-seronegative.

The chain has TRBV7-3 and TRBJ2-1; D is unclear. This CDR3 contains 13 residues. Germline CDR1 SGHTA, CDR2 FQGTGA. Trimming removed 4 bases at V and 5 bases at J, with 9 bases between. Here the CDR3 reads CASSSHVDNEQFF. CDR3 sequence (DNA): TGTGCCAGCAGCTCCCATGTGGACAATGAGCAGTTCTTC.

This sequence joins TRBV18 and TRBJ2-1; 9 bases are shared with TRBD2. Germline assignment: CDR1 KGHSH and CDR2 LQKENI. The CDR3 spans 15 residues. The V gene end was trimmed by 0 bases and the J gene end by 8 bases; junction bases not matched to a gene: 5. The CDR3 nucleotides read TGTGCCAGCTCACCACCCCTAGCGGGGAGGGATGAGCAGTTCTTC. This codes for CASSPPLAGRDEQFF.

The chain links TRBV2 to TRBJ1-2; a weak D match, TRBD1 (5 bases). The CDR3 extends over 13 amino acids. Germline loops: CDR1 SNHLY, CDR2 FYNNEI. V was trimmed by 2 bases and J by 4 bases, leaving 8 bases between them. CDR3 sequence: CASSERGAYGYTF. The DNA of the CDR3 is TGTGCCAGCAGTGAAAGGGGTGCCTATGGCTACACCTTC. Drawing the rest from reference TRBV2 and TRBJ1-2, the complete variable domain is EPEVTQTPSHQVTQMGQEVILRCVPISNHLYFYWYRQILGQKVEFLVSFYNNEISEKSEIFDDQFSVERPDGSNFTLKIRSTKLEDSAMYFCASSERGAYGYTFGSGTRLTVV.

The V gene is TRBV10-3, the J gene TRBJ2-5; 8 bases are shared with TRBD2. Trimming cost V 2 bases and J 7 bases; bases outside gene matches: 12. The CDR3 runs 16 residues. The germline CDR1 and CDR2 sequences are ENHRY and SYGVKD. CDR3 in amino acids: CAISEGIAGWEGTQYF. The CDR3 DNA reads TGTGCCATCAGTGAGGGGATAGCGGGGTGGGAAGGGACCCAGTACTTC.

The chain uses TRBV5-4 and TRBJ2-7, with unresolved D. This CDR3 has 12 amino acids. Germline CDR1 and CDR2: SGHNT and YYREEE (reference sequence). The V and J ends lost 2 bases and 6 bases respectively, with 9 bases between them. CDR3 DNA sequence: TGTGCCAGCAGCTTCGTCGTAGGCGAGCAGTACTTC. Its protein product is CASSFVVGEQYF.

This chain links TRBV7-8 with TRBJ2-3, with 9 positions matching TRBD2. V was clipped by 0 bases and J by 5 bases; unmatched bases: 6. The CDR3 covers 16 residues. CDR1 and CDR2 (germline): SGHVS, FQNEAQ. In DNA form, the CDR3 reads TGTGCCAGCAGCTTAGCAAGGCTAGCGGGAAGAGATACGCAGTATTTT. The encoded protein is CASSLARLAGRDTQYF.

This rearrangement joins TRBV5-8 to TRBJ1-5; 7 nucleotides match TRBD1. The CDR3 has 13 residues. The germline V gene encodes CDR1 SGHTS and CDR2 YDEGEE. V dropped 5 bases and J dropped 6; count of bases not matched to a gene: 5. CDR3 in amino acids: CASRMPGGQPQHF. DNA of the CDR3: TGTGCCAGCAGAATGCCAGGGGGTCAGCCCCAGCATTTT.

The chain recombines TRBV10-2 with TRBJ1-1; 11 bases fit TRBD1. V lost 4 bases to trimming and J lost 2 bases; unmatched junction nucleotides: 21. Germline CDR1 WSHSY, CDR2 SAAADI. The CDR3 extends over 21 amino acids. DNA of the CDR3: TGCGCCAGCAGTGCGCTGCCCCAATTCCGGGACAGGGGGAAGGACAACACTGAAGCTTTCTTT. Protein product: CASSALPQFRDRGKDNTEAFF.

This rearrangement joins TRBV4-1 to TRBJ1-2; 7 bases are shared with TRBD1. Unmatched junction bases numbered 6, after V lost 0 bases and J lost 5 bases. This CDR3 contains 15 residues. Germline V CDR1 and CDR2: MGHRA, YSYEKL. CDR3 in DNA: TGCGCCAGCAGCCAAGAGGTCCGGGACAGTTATGGCTACACCTTC. It encodes CASSQEVRDSYGYTF.

This clone was seen only a few times. V usage is TRBV19 and J usage is TRBJ2-2; 12 bases are a match to TRBD1. After removal of 7 bases from V and 7 bases from J, the junction contained 7 bases not matched to a gene. This CDR3 has 15 amino acids. Per the germline V gene, CDR1 is LNHDA and CDR2 is SQIVND (reference sequence). CDR3 in amino acids: CASIPGQGAIGELFF. In DNA form, the CDR3 reads TGTGCCAGTATTCCGGGACAGGGGGCTATCGGGGAGCTGTTTTTT.

The V call is TRBV14, the J call TRBJ2-2; tentative D call: TRBD1 (6 bases). The V gene lost 1 base and the J gene lost 0 bases, with 9 bases spanning the gap. Germline V gives CDR1 SGHDN, CDR2 FVKESK. The CDR3 contains 16 residues. The CDR3 reads CASSQGDNANTGELFF. The CDR3 region has the DNA TGTGCCAGCAGCCAAGGGGACAACGCGAACACCGGGGAGCTGTTTTTT.

This chain connects TRBV6-6 to TRBJ1-1, with D tentatively TRBD1 (5 bases). The CDR3 consists of 13 residues. V lost 6 bases and J lost 7, with 15 bases in between. In germline, CDR1 is MNHNY, CDR2 SVGAGI (reference sequence). In DNA, the CDR3 is TGTGCCAGCAGCCGCGACAGACACCTTGAAGCTTTCTTT. Amino acids: CASSRDRHLEAFF.

About this clone itself: At one of its ends the junction is not consistent with the germline gene, which may arise from a read error. The gene calls are TRBV2 and TRBJ2-6; D is perhaps TRBD1 (5 bases). Per the germline V gene, CDR1 is SNHLY and CDR2 is FYNNEI. This CDR3 contains 16 residues. The CDR3 here is CASSEDPIAGANVLAF. The CDR3 DNA sequence: TGTGCCAGCAGTGAAGACCCCATAGCTGGGGCCAACGTCCTGGCTTTC.

The chain has TRBV7-8 and TRBJ2-3; D is perhaps TRBD2 (6 bases). CDR1 and CDR2 from the germline V gene are SGHVS and FQNEAQ. V was pared by 4 bases and J by 5 bases, with 25 bases between. The CDR3 covers 18 residues. This CDR3 reads CASSSQSGMAAGRDTQYF. For the CDR3, the DNA is TGTGCCAGCAGCTCGCAATCGGGGATGGCGGCGGGACGAGATACGCAGTATTTT.

This chain connects TRBV5-1 to TRBJ2-7; 8 nucleotides align to TRBD2. Germline CDR1 and CDR2: SGHRS and YFSETQ. J lost 5 bases, V lost 10 bases, and 11 bases had no gene match. The CDR3 length is 13 residues. The CDR3 DNA reads TGCGCCTCCAATACGGGGGGGGTTAACGAGCAGTACTTC. Translating gives CASNTGGVNEQYF.